The sequence of this T cell receptor beta chain was determined in a study of vaccination and CD4 T cells after COVID-19. Study-level information: Convalescent donors were composed of six males and four females, of whom two were Hispanic.

The study sequenced cultured CD4+ T cell DNA using the Oncomine TCR Beta short-read assay. TCRdb recomputed calls from the PCR reads with MiXCR, one row per CDR3 protein. Of thousands of distinct CDR3 sequences in the sample, about 73% were seen once. Treatment indicated: approximately 10-day PBMC culture with coronavirus spike peptide pools or control peptides (ViraFEST assay). Comment on this clonotype: No antigen is known for it.

Per germline, CDR1 MNHNS and CDR2 SASEGT. CDR3 size: 12 residues. V was clipped by 6 bases and J by 7 bases, with 7 bases between them. This sequence joins TRBV6-1 and TRBJ1-6; D is undetermined. The receptor's source is a human donor who had recovered from COVID-19. Source material: CD4+ T cells from blood, cultured in vitro. CDR3 in DNA: TGTGCCAGCAGGACTACGAATTCACCCCTCCACTTT. Translation: CASRTTNSPLHF.